These 21 T cell receptor beta chains were sequenced from one sample in a study of glioma-infiltrating T cells. Amplification of TCR alpha and beta CDR3 regions from RNA used iRepertoire nested multiplex PCR. TCRdb recomputed calls from the multiplex PCR reads with MiXCR, one row per CDR3 protein. The table includes approximately 90,000 distinct CDR3 sequences, about 23% detected once. What was sequenced was glioma tissue, nonneoplastic brain tissue, or PBMCs (not recorded which). These TCRs come from a human donor with low-grade glioma or glioblastoma, undergoing nonglioma brain surgery, or in good health (not recorded which).

The chain has TRBV30 and TRBJ2-3; 7 bases fit TRBD2. The CDR3 has 13 residues. Germline-derived CDR1 and CDR2 are GTSNPN and SVGIG (reference sequence). Trimming cost V 5 bases and J 2 bases; bases outside gene matches: 4. CDR3 protein: CAWLGTNTDTQYF. CDR3 coding DNA: TGTGCCTGGCTCGGGACTAACACAGATACGCAGTATTTT. Variable domain in full (rest from reference TRBV30 and TRBJ2-3): SQTIHQWPATLVQPVGSPLSLECTVEGTSNPNLYWYRQAAGRGLQLLFYSVGIGQISSEVPQNLSASRPQDRQFILSSKKLLLSDSGFYLCAWLGTNTDTQYFGPGTRLTVL.

The chain joins TRBV9 to TRBJ1-1, with D possibly matching TRBD1 (6 bases). Trimming shortened V by 0 bases and J by 0 bases, and 9 bases separated the two germline ends. The CDR3 loop spans 15 amino acids. Germline-derived CDR1 and CDR2 are SGDLS and YYNGEE. CDR3 in DNA: TGTGCCAGCAGCGTAGGGACAGAACTGAACACTGAAGCTTTCTTT. This translates into CASSVGTELNTEAFF.

This clonotype was seen a handful of times. A much larger clone is a single base away; this may be a read error. This chain joins TRBV12-3 or TRBV12-4 and TRBJ1-2; 8 nucleotides match TRBD1. J was trimmed by 8 bases and V by 6 bases; bases with no gene match: 11. This CDR3 is 14 amino acids long. The CDR3 nucleotides read TGTGCCAGCAGCCTTCGGACAGGGCGGGGAGGCTACACCTTC. This translates into CASSLRTGRGGYTF.

This clonotype was seen many times. A much larger clonotype is one base distant, so this may be a read error. This chain uses TRBV27 with TRBJ2-3, with 8 bases lining up with TRBD2. The J segment lost 4 bases and the V segment lost 7 bases, leaving 7 bases of the junction unmatched. The germline V gene has CDR1 MNHEY and CDR2 SMNVEV (reference sequence). This CDR3 region has 14 residues. CDR3 DNA sequence: TGTGCCAGCACTCAGACTAGCGCGGCAGATACGCAGTATTTT. This encodes CASTQTSAADTQYF.

This clonotype was counted only a few times. V gene TRBV19 combines with J gene TRBJ2-7, with D possibly matching TRBD2 (5 bases). Between the trimmed V and J ends, which lost 5 bases and 1 base, there was a span of 12 bases. In germline, CDR1 is LNHDA, CDR2 SQIVND (reference sequence). The CDR3 has 14 residues. The CDR3 DNA follows: TGTGCCAGTAGTGGTACGCTAGCTTCCTACGAGCAGTACTTC. Translation: CASSGTLASYEQYF. Using reference TRBV19 and TRBJ2-7 for the parts outside the CDR3, the full variable domain is DGGITQSPKYLFRKEGQNVTLSCEQNLNHDAMYWYRQDPGQGLRLIYYSQIVNDFQKGDIAEGYSVSREKKESFPLTVTSAQKNPTAFYLCASSGTLASYEQYFGPGTRLTVT.

This clonotype was recorded many times. This chain connects TRBV20-1 to TRBJ1-1; no definite D call. The CDR3 spans 13 residues. Germline V gene sequence: CDR1 DFQATT, CDR2 SNEGSKA (reference sequence). Trimming took off 3 bases at V and 3 bases at J, with 11 bases between the two ends. CDR3 nucleotide sequence: TGCAGTGCTAGGTCAACAAGGGACACTGAAGCTTTCTTT. Residues: CSARSTRDTEAFF.

With respect to this clonotype: A much larger clone differs from this one at a single base, so this may be a read error. V gene TRBV5-1 combines with J gene TRBJ1-6; TRBD1 aligns across 7 bases. The CDR3 covers 15 residues. Germline V gene lookup returns CDR1 SGHRS and CDR2 YFSETQ. V was pared by 3 bases and J by 10 bases, with 10 bases of the junction left unmatched. CDR3 protein: CASSYTGQWLSPLHF. As DNA, the CDR3 is TGCGCCAGCAGCTACACGGGACAGTGGTTGTCACCCCTCCACTTT.

This clonotype has at least ten counts. The gene calls are TRBV6-1 and TRBJ2-3, with D perhaps TRBD2 (6 bases). Trimming removed 0 bases from V and 5 bases from J, with 24 bases in between. The CDR3 is 19 amino acids. The germline V gene has CDR1 MNHNS and CDR2 SASEGT. The CDR3 here is CASSEAPSMEGPGLDTQYF. The CDR3 coding sequence is TGTGCCAGCAGTGAAGCGCCCAGCATGGAGGGCCCCGGGTTAGATACGCAGTATTTT.

The V gene is TRBV30, the J gene TRBJ1-1, with D uncertain. The CDR3 sequence is 12 residues long. Looked up from germline, CDR1 is GTSNPN and CDR2 is SVGIG (reference sequence). V was clipped by 6 bases and J by 1 base, with 9 bases between them. The CDR3 coding sequence is TGTGCCTGCAATCCGTGGAACACTGAAGCTTTCTTT. It is translated as CACNPWNTEAFF.

The chain has TRBV6-1 and TRBJ2-7; 12 bases are shared with TRBD1. J gave up 5 bases and V 10 bases, and 12 bases lay outside the gene matches. The CDR3 spans 15 residues. CDR1 and CDR2 (germline): MNHNS, SASEGT. The CDR3 DNA reads TGTGCCATCAGAGAAACCGGGACAGGGGGCGACGAGCAGTACTTC. Its protein product is CAIRETGTGGDEQYF.

Many counts were recorded for this clonotype. The chain employs TRBV27 and TRBJ2-7; a possible D gene is TRBD1 (6 bases). Germline CDR1 reads MNHEY; CDR2 reads SMNVEV (reference sequence). The V end was cut by 2 bases, the J end by 5 bases, with 10 bases between. CDR3 size: 13 residues. Here the CDR3 DNA reads TGTGCCAGCAGTTTAACTCAGGGGAACGAGCAGTACTTC. Amino acids: CASSLTQGNEQYF.

This clonotype occurred once. The J gene is TRBJ2-7, the V gene TRBV11-2; D might be TRBD2 (7 bases). The CDR3 length is 17 residues. CDR1 and CDR2 from the germline V gene are SGHAT and FQNNGV. Trimming left V 5 bases short and J 4 bases short, with 24 bases between. In DNA form, the CDR3 reads TGTGCCAGCAGCCCTCGGGACAAGGGGGGGGGGGATTACGAGCAGTACTTC. It specifies CASSPRDKGGGDYEQYF.

There are a few counts of this clonotype. This chain connects TRBV18 to TRBJ1-3; D is unclear. V dropped 1 base and J dropped 4 bases, with 11 bases sitting between them. Germline loops: CDR1 KGHSH, CDR2 LQKENI. This CDR3 comprises 15 residues. The CDR3 protein is CASSPQGLPGNTIYF. The CDR3 DNA follows: TGTGCCAGCTCACCACAGGGTTTGCCGGGAAACACCATATATTTT.

This clonotype was recorded at least ten times. The V gene is TRBV10-2, the J gene TRBJ1-5; TRBD1 is a possible D gene (6 bases). This CDR3 is built from 15 residues. Trimming pared 6 bases from V and 3 bases from J, leaving 15 bases between. CDR1 is WSHSY, CDR2 SAAADI, per germline. In nucleotides, the CDR3 is TGCGCCAGCAGGGACAGTGGAGGCACCAATCAGCCCCAGCATTTT. It codes for CASRDSGGTNQPQHF.

This rearrangement joins TRBV29-1 to TRBJ1-1; D is possibly TRBD1 (6 bases). The CDR3 totals 14 residues. The germline V and J ends were trimmed by 6 bases and 1 base, with 15 bases remaining between them. The germline V gene has CDR1 SQVTM and CDR2 ANQGSEA. The CDR3 nucleotides are TGCAGCGTCACTGCTGACAGGCGGAACACTGAAGCTTTCTTT. Its translation is CSVTADRRNTEAFF.

The sample holds many counts of this clonotype. J is TRBJ2-5 and V is TRBV14; D is unresolved. Trimming removed 4 bases from V and 2 bases from J, with 5 bases in between. In germline, CDR1 is SGHDN, CDR2 FVKESK. This CDR3 is 12 amino acids long. This CDR3 reads CASSRLQETQYF. DNA for the CDR3: TGTGCCAGCAGCCGCCTACAAGAGACCCAGTACTTC.

V usage is TRBV18 and J usage is TRBJ1-1, with 8 bases fitting TRBD1. Trimming at V came to 4 bases and at J to 4 bases, leaving 8 bases not matched to a gene. Germline V CDR1 and CDR2: KGHSH, LQKENI. This CDR3 region has 15 residues. CDR3 in amino acids: CASSRLTGGGTEAFF. The CDR3 DNA reads TGTGCCAGCTCACGGCTAACAGGGGGGGGCACTGAAGCTTTCTTT.

This clonotype has ten or more counts. The chain combines TRBV20-1 with TRBJ2-4, with 14 bases aligning to TRBD2. In germline, CDR1 is DFQATT, CDR2 SNEGSKA (reference sequence). J gave up 6 bases and V 4 bases, and 14 bases lay outside the gene matches. The CDR3 totals 18 residues. The DNA of the CDR3 is TGCAGTGCTACCCTTAGTGGGACTAGCGGGGGCCCCAGAAACATTCAGTACTTC. The encoded protein is CSATLSGTSGGPRNIQYF.

This clonotype appeared a few times. The chain couples TRBV4-1 to TRBJ2-7; D gene unclear. V was cut by 4 bases and J by 2 bases, with 15 bases left in between. Looked up from germline, CDR1 is MGHRA and CDR2 is YSYEKL. This CDR3 is 15 amino acids long. CDR3 amino acids: CASSPNPGLAYEQYF. The CDR3 nucleotides are TGCGCCAGCAGCCCGAACCCCGGGTTGGCCTACGAGCAGTACTTC.

V and J are TRBV7-2 and TRBJ2-7; D ambiguous. CDR1 is SGHTA, CDR2 FQGNSA, per germline. Trimming took 5 bases from V and 5 from J, leaving 22 bases between them. The CDR3 covers 16 residues. CDR3 region: CASSHPLSSRTHEQYF. CDR3 DNA sequence: TGTGCCAGCAGCCACCCGCTAAGTAGCAGGACCCACGAGCAGTACTTC.

V is TRBV19 and J is TRBJ2-1; 16 nucleotides agree with TRBD2. CDR1 is LNHDA, CDR2 SQIVND, per germline (reference sequence). The V segment lost 4 bases and the J segment 9 bases; nucleotides outside the gene matches: 9. The CDR3 extends over 17 amino acids. The CDR3 spells CASSRPGLAGGRIEQFF. The CDR3 DNA follows: TGTGCCAGTAGTAGGCCGGGACTAGCGGGGGGGCGGATTGAGCAGTTCTTC.